The T cell receptor beta chain described here comes from a study of T-cell reconstitution after alpha-beta-depleted transplantation in children. TCRbeta library construction was performed incorporating unique molecular identifiers. TCRdb ran MiXCR on the PCR reads and lists one entry per CDR3 protein. The table has some 640,000 distinct CDR3 sequences, approximately 15% seen once. The length of the CDR3 is 10 residues. V lost 3 bases and J 6 bases, leaving 5 bases between the germline ends. Looked up from germline, CDR1 is DFQATT and CDR2 is SNEGSKA (reference sequence). In its sample, this clonotype was seen a few times.

This TCR was recovered from a human donor who donated a stem cell graft to a child with acute myeloid leukemia. The rearrangement links TRBV20-1 to TRBJ1-2; D is unclear. Material: PBMCs from the stem cell graft donor, obtained from the stem cell graft. CDR3 loop: CSASRDGYTF. The CDR3 coding sequence is TGCAGTGCTAGTAGGGATGGCTACACCTTC.